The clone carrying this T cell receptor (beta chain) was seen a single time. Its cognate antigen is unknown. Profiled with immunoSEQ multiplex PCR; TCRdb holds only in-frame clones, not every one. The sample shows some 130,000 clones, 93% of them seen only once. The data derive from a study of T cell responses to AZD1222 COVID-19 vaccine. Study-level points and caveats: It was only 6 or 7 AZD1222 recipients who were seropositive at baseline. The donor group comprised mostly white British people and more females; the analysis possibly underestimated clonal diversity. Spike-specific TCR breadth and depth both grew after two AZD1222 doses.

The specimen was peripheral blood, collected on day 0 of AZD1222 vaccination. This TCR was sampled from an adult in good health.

CDR3 protein: CASSLYKGGTGELFF. The CDR3 DNA reads TGTGCCAGCAGCTTATATAAGGGAGGGACCGGGGAGCTGTTTTTT. The chain combines TRBV11-2 with TRBJ2-2; 7 nucleotides match TRBD2. This CDR3 comprises 15 residues. V was pared by 2 bases and J by 5 bases, with 5 bases of the junction left unmatched. Germline V CDR1 and CDR2: SGHAT, FQNNGV. The variable domain in full, with the rest retrieved from reference TRBV11-2 and TRBJ2-2, is EAGVAQSPRYKIIEKRQSVAFWCNPISGHATLYWYQQILGQGPKLLIQFQNNGVVDDSQLPKDRFSAERLKGVDSTLKIQPAKLEDSAVYLCASSLYKGGTGELFFGEGSRLTVL.